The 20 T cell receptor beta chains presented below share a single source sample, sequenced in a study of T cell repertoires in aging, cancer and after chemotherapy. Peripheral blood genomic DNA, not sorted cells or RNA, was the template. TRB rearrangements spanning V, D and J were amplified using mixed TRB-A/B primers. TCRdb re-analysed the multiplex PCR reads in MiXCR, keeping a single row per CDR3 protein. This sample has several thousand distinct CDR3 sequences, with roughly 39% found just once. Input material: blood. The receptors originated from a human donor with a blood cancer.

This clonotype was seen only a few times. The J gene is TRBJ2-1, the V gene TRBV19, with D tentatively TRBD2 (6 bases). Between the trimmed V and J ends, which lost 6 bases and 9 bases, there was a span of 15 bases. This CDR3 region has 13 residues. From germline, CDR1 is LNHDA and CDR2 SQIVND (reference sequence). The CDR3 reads CASSGTYKSEQFF. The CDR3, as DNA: TGTGCCAGTAGCGGGACTTACAAGAGTGAGCAGTTCTTC.

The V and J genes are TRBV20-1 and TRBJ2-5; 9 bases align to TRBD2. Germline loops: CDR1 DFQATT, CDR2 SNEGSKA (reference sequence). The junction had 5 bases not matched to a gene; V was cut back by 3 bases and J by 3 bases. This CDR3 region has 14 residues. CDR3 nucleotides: TGCAGTGCTAGTGCTAGCGGGGAGAAAGAGACCCAGTACTTC. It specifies CSASASGEKETQYF.

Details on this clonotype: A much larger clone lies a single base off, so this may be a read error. CDR3 amino acids: CASSHRGRAEGYTF. The CDR3 DNA reads TGTGCCAGCAGTCACAGGGGCAGGGCTGAAGGCTACACCTTC. This sequence joins TRBV6-1 and TRBJ1-2, with 7 bases matching TRBD1. The V segment lost 5 bases and the J segment 8 bases; nucleotides outside the gene matches: 11. Germline V gives CDR1 MNHNS, CDR2 SASEGT. This CDR3 has 14 amino acids.

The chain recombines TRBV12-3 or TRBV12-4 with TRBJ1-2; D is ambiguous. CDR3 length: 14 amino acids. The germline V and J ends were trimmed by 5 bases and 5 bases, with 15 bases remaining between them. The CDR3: CASSEGKTRYGYTF. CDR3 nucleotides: TGTGCCAGCAGTGAAGGGAAGACAAGGTATGGCTACACCTTC.

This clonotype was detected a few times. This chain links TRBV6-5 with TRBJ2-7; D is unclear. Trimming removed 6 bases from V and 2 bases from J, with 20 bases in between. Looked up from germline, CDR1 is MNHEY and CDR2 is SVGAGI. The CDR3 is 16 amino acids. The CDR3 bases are TGTGCCAGCAGCCACGTCTCCGTCCTCGGAGCCTACGAGCAGTACTTC. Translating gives CASSHVSVLGAYEQYF.

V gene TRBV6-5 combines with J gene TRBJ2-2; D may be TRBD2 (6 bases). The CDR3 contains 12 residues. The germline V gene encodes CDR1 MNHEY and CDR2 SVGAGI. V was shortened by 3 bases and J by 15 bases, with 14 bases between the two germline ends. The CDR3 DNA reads TGTGCCAGCAGTTATTCGGGAGAGAGGATGTTTTTT. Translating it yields CASSYSGERMFF.

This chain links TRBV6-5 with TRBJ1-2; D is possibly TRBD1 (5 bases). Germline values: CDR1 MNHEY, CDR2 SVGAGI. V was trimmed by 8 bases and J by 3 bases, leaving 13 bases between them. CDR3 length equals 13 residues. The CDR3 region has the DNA TGTGCCAGCTCCCAGGGATTTGACTATGGCTACACCTTC. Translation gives CASSQGFDYGYTF.

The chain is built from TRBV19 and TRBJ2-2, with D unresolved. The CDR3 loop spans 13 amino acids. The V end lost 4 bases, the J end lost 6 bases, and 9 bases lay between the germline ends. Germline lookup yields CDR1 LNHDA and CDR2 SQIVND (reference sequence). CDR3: CASSRGGPGELFF. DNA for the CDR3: TGTGCCAGTAGTAGAGGTGGCCCCGGGGAGCTGTTTTTT. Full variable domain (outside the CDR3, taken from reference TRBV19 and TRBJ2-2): DGGITQSPKYLFRKEGQNVTLSCEQNLNHDAMYWYRQDPGQGLRLIYYSQIVNDFQKGDIAEGYSVSREKKESFPLTVTSAQKNPTAFYLCASSRGGPGELFFGEGSRLTVL.

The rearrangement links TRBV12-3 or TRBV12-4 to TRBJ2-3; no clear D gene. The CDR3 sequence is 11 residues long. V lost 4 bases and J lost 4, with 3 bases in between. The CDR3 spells CASSYSDTQYF. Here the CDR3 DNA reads TGTGCCAGCAGTTATTCAGATACGCAGTATTTT.

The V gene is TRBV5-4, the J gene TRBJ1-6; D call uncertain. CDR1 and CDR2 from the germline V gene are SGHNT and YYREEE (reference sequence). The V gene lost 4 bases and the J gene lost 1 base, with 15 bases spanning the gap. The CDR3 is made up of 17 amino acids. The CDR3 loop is CASSTGLDRSYNSPLHF. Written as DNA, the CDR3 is TGTGCCAGCAGCACGGGCCTGGATCGGTCCTATAATTCACCCCTCCACTTT.

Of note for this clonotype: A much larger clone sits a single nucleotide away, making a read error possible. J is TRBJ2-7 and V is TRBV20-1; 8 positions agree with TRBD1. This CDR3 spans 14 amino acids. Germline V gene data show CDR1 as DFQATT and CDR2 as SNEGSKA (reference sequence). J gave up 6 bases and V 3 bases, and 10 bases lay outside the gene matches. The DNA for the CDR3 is TGCAGTGCTAGGAGACAGGGGAAGTTAGGCGAGCAGTACTTC. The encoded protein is CSARRQGKLGEQYF.

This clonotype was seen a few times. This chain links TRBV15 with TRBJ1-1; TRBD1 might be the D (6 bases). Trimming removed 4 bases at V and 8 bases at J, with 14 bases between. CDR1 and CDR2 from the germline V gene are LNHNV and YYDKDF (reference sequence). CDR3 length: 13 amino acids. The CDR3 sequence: CATSKGTGTEAFF. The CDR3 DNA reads TGTGCCACCAGCAAAGGCACCGGGACAGAAGCTTTCTTT.

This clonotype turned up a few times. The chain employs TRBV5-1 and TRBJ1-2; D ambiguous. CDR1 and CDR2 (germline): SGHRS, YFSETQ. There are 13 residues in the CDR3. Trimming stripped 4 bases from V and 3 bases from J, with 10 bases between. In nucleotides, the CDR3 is TGCGCCAGCAGCCCCAAGGGAGACTATGGCTACACCTTC. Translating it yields CASSPKGDYGYTF.

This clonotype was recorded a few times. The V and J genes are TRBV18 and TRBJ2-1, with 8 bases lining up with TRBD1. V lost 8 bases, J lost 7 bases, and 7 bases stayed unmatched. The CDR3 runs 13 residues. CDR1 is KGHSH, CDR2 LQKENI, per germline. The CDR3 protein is CASAPTGENEQFF. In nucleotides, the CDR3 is TGTGCCAGCGCCCCGACAGGGGAGAATGAGCAGTTCTTC.

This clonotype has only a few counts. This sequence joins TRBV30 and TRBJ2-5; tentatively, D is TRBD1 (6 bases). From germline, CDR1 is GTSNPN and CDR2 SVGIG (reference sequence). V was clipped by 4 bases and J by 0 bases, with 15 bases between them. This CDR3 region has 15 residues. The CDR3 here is CAWNQPTGNQETQYF. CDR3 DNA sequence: TGTGCCTGGAATCAACCGACAGGAAACCAAGAGACCCAGTACTTC.

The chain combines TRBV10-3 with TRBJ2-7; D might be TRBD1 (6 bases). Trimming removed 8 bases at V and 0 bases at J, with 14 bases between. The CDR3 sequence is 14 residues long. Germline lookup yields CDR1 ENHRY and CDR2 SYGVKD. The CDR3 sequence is CAIQRTVGSYEQYF. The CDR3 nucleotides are TGTGCCATCCAGAGGACAGTGGGCTCCTACGAGCAGTACTTC.

The chain's CDR3 is CGGEEYPRETQYF. In nucleotides, the CDR3 is TGCGGGGGGGAGGAGTATCCCAGAGAGACCCAGTACTTC. The chain couples TRBV20-1 to TRBJ2-5, with 7 bases fitting TRBD2. There are 13 residues in the CDR3. Germline V CDR1 and CDR2: DFQATT, SNEGSKA (reference sequence).

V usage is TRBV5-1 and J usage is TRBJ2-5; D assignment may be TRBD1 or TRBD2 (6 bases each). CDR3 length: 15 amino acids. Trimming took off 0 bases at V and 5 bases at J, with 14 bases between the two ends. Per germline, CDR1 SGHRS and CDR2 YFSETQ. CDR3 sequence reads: CASSLAGGRDETQYF. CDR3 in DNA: TGCGCCAGCAGCTTGGCCGGGGGCCGGGATGAGACCCAGTACTTC.

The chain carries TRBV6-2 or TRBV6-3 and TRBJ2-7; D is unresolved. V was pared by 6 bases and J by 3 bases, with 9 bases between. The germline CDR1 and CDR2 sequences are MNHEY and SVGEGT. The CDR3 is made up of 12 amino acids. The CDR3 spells CASSHPFYEQYV. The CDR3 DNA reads TGTGCCAGCAGCCACCCCTTCTACGAGCAGTACGTC.

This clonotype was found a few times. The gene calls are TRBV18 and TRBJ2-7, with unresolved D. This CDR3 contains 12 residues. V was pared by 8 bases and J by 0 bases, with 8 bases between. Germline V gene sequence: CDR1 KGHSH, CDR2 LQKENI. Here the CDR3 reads CASAPSSYEQYF. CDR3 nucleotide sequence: TGTGCCAGCGCGCCGAGCTCCTACGAGCAGTACTTC.